What follows describes a single T cell receptor beta chain. This clone was recorded once. Its antigen remains undetermined. No much larger clone is present one base from it, and per-base qualities are unavailable. The junction carries 16 bases between V and J, which are trimmed by 6 bases and 7 bases respectively. The CDR3 has 15 amino acids, counting the end cysteine and phenylalanine. CDR3 DNA only is kept here, 45 bases in frame from base 1. CDR1 is given as MNHEY and CDR2 as SVGAGI, both from the germline V gene. TCRbeta CDR3 regions were amplified from genomic DNA using the immunoSEQ Assay, a bias-controlled multiplex PCR. The published analysis was carried out like this. The number of nucleated cells in each sample was estimated from the amplification of reference gene primers within the assay. To quantify the absolute abundance of each unique TCRbeta CDR3 rearrangement, sequence reads were collapsed and filtered. For each sample, productive Simpson clonality was calculated by taking the square root of Simpson's diversity index across productive rearrangements. TCRdb took over this immuneACCESS table, retaining in-frame rearrangements with V and J assigned. Such tables are incomplete; in checked studies, under half of the missing clones stem from an unresolved V gene, and the remainder is unexplained. The V and J calls and clone size come from that table; D and trimming were worked out from the DNA. Across this sample there are approximately 110,000 clones, with 65% to 80% seen only once. The ten largest clonotypes hold under 25% of the sample.

Collaborating institutions collected whole blood in K2EDTA tubes following their own protocols. For TCRbeta analysis, collaborators shipped samples in one of three forms: frozen whole blood, isolated PBMCs, or DNA extracted from either of those sample types. The data are from a study of blood T cell repertoires in COVID-19 (dated by TCRdb to between 2020 and 2021). About the study as a whole: The collaborator samples originated in the United States, Italy and Spain and spanned the acute and convalescent phases of COVID-19. The material from the prospective study consisted of cDNA or gDNA derived from T cells, B-cell-depleted T cells, or PBMCs. The samples were drawn from the first 160 participants of the ongoing ImmuneRACE study and from 950 to 1,500 subjects provided by 6 global collaborators. HLA class I and class II types, where available, came from metadata supplied by the sample provider rather than from assay-based typing. The repertoires were released in a freely available public database intended as a resource for research on the immune response to SARS-CoV-2. Subjects who had been exposed to COVID-19, were actively infected with it, or had recovered from it provided the deeply sampled blood TCRbeta repertoires that made up the dataset. Nearly every sample came with metadata listing a de-identified subject ID, COVID-19 status, age in years and sex. Results the study describes overall, beyond this receptor: Clinical and demographic metadata were provided uncurated, with the amount varying by source and participant.

Rearrangement joined TRBV6-5 to TRBJ1-6; TRBD1 is a weak D gene call, 5 bases matching. Specimen: peripheral blood. The receptor's source is a man aged 65 to 85 with active or convalescent COVID-19. The CDR3 reads as follows: CASRGGTAQNSPLHF. The DNA sequence is given as TGTGCCAGCAGGGGCGGGACTGCTCAGAATTCACCCCTCCACTTT.